The entry that follows covers one T cell receptor beta chain sequence. The antigen it recognizes is unknown. No much larger clone exists at a distance of one base, and base qualities are not known. The sample's time point label, in plain terms: about 28 days (+/-7) after the second vaccine dose. Because spike-specific TCR depth and breadth did not differ between the two schedules, AZD1222 recipients who got a second dose at roughly 4 weeks were pooled with those who got a second dose at roughly 12 weeks. Samples from vaccinated people were obtained from the UK trials COV001 and COV002, which included a single-blind randomized controlled phase 2/3 trial of AZD1222 (ChAdOx1 nCoV-19) in healthy adults. For TCRbeta chain sequencing, PBMC samples were collected from trial participants at day 0 and at day 28 after the second dose. This specimen comes from a study of T cell responses to AZD1222 COVID-19 vaccine (dated by TCRdb to the early 2020s). Broadly, across the study: A total of 233 trial participants underwent TCR sequencing, of whom nearly 210 had received two doses of AZD1222 and about 25 had received two doses of the MenACWY control vaccine. Trial participants were enrolled into age subgroups of 18-55, 56-69 and 70-plus years, which contained approximately 150, 28 and 58 TCR-sequenced participants, respectively.

Based on the germline V gene, the CDR1 and CDR2 sequences are MNHEY and SVGAGI. The CDR3 goes from the cysteine to the phenylalanine over 13 residues. Just the 39-base CDR3 DNA is kept, in frame starting at base 1. V and J are truncated by 5 bases and 6 bases respectively, leaving an intervening sequence of 13 bases. The study at large found these results: No day 14 peak-response samples were available, so repertoires were characterized only after the peak T cell response. CD4 TCRs associated with the vaccine covered the entire spike protein, and the dominant responses were in regions 160-218 and 743-854. In the small 56-69-year group, the increase in depth fell short of significance, most likely because of low power. Participants were mostly white British, with more females than males. The authors suggested clonal diversity may have been underestimated. After two AZD1222 doses, spike-specific TCR breadth and depth were significantly higher than at day 0 and than in MenACWY recipients. Conclusions about previously exposed vaccinees are limited because only six or seven AZD1222 recipients were SARS-CoV-2 seropositive at baseline. Nearly half of unique spike-specific TCRs reportedly recognized epitopes outside regions mutated in the B.1.351 and B.1.1.7 variants.

The CDR3 regions of human TCRbeta chains were subjected to immunosequencing. In the original analysis: TCRs in the repertoires were matched against a reference library of SARS-CoV-2-specific TCRs that had been generated with the MIRA antigen-specificity platform. Breadth meant the fraction of unique TCRs that were SARS-CoV-2-associated, whereas depth meant the fraction of total T cells that were SARS-CoV-2-associated. Using the MIRA data, each spike-specific TCR was mapped to the spike region that the TCR reacts to and placed in a CD4 or CD8 class. Log10-transformed breadth and depth values were compared by one-way ANOVA with Sidak's multiple comparisons tests. TCRdb provides this immuneACCESS table in a form limited to in-frame rearrangements. Some clones are lacking; in checked studies, under half of them reflect an unresolved V gene, and why the rest are absent is not known. The V and J calls and clone size are taken from that table; D and trimming were inferred from the DNA. Present in this sample are more than 65,000 clones, 70% to 90% of which were seen just once. The top ten constitute around 25% of the sample.

This sequence originates from an adult who received the AZD1222 COVID-19 vaccine. Source: peripheral blood, taken 28 days after the second AZD1222 dose. The chain couples TRBV6-5 to TRBJ1-2; possibly the D gene is TRBD1, per 6 matching bases. The base sequence is TGTGCCAGCAGTCAAACAGGGACGGATGGCTACACCTTC. Translated, it gives CASSQTGTDGYTF.